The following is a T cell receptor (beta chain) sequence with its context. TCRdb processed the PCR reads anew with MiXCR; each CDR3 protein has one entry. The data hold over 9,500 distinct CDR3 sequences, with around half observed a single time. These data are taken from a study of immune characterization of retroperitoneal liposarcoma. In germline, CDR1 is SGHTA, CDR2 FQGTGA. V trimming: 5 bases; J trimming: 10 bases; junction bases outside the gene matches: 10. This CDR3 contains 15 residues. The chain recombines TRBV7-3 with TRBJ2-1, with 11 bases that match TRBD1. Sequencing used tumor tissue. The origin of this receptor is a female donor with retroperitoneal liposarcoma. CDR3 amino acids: CASSHGQGASSEQFF. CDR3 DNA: TGTGCCAGCAGCCACGGACAGGGGGCCTCCTCCGAGCAGTTCTTC.